This T cell receptor (beta chain) was found in a study of beta chain features in type 1 diabetes (dated by TCRdb to the late 2010s). Regarding the study in general: Mean age, gender distribution, total cell number and subset yield did not differ between patients and healthy donors. Whereas all 28 donors provided naive and central memory subsets, regulatory and stem cell-like memory subsets were isolated from just 8 patients and about 8 healthy donors. In the study, TCRB repertoires of sorted circulating CD4+ T cell subsets from recently diagnosed type 1 diabetes patients were compared with those of matched healthy donors. A total of 85 million to 140 million sorted cells were examined across all samples, and the number of cells per subset was strongly correlated with RNA yield.

Summary of the overall study and its limitations: Because cDNA was sequenced instead of genomic DNA, activated cells with high expression could be over-represented, although the groups did not differ in activation or CD3 levels. Patients with type 1 diabetes made fewer insertions and deleted more nucleotides at VDJ recombination sites, implying thymic rearrangement abnormalities. Shorter templates might have been favored by PCR, but patient and control samples were amplified and corrected together, so both groups would have been affected equally by any skew. The naive, central memory and regulatory TCRB repertoires appeared to resemble one another more closely among patients than among healthy donors. In all four CD4+ subsets, TCRB CDR3 length was moderately but significantly shorter in type 1 diabetes patients. Only small numbers of individuals were included in the HLA sub-analyses, which left unresolved whether HLA type had any influence on TCRB rearrangement.

The entire amount of isolated RNA was reverse transcribed using the High Capacity cDNA Reverse Transcription Kit, so the sequenced TCRB transcripts were expressed ones. Deep immunoSEQ sequencing was performed on naive, central memory and regulatory T cell samples, with an average of around 3.4 million total reads per sample. Sorted cells were lysed in RLT buffer and RNA was extracted with DNase-treated RNeasy Micro or Mini kits, depending on cell number. Each cell subset was processed separately to prevent cross-contamination, with patient and healthy donor samples processed together. The immunoSEQ multiplex PCR was used to amplify TCRB sequences from cDNA, yielding 87-bp fragments that span the CDR3 region. Sequencing of the amplicons was done on the Illumina HiSeq platform. In the authors' own workflow: PCR bias was corrected computationally using synthetic template baselines, and reads within Hamming distance 2 were collapsed, with unmergeable singletons discarded. Reads were aligned against IMGT to assign V, D and J genes, CDR3 length and insertions or deletions at six rearrangement sites. Within each subset, clonotype counts were normalized to sorted cell number, and only after that were true diversity and Gini coefficients computed with the tcR R package. The overlap coefficient, calculated on TCRB nucleotide sequences, was used to measure repertoire sharing. As a proxy for the pre-selection repertoire, out-of-frame TCRB sequences from naive cells were analyzed. The immuneACCESS repertoire file appears here via TCRdb, limited to in-frame rearrangements. These files lack a portion of the clones; in checked studies, under half of the deficit traces to unresolved V genes, and the cause of the others is not known. V, J and clone size are taken as reported in that table, and D and trimming were inferred from the DNA itself. This sample gives fewer than 900,000 clones in total; 17% of them show up just once. The leading ten clones occupy around 0.02% of the sample.

The germline V gene encodes CDR1 SEHNR and CDR2 FQNEAQ (reference sequence). Unmatched junction bases come to 10, with V trimmed by 3 bases and J by 6 bases. The CDR3 goes from the cysteine to the phenylalanine over 15 residues. Of the read, only the CDR3 DNA is kept; its 45 bases are in frame from base 1. On this clone itself: Its recognized antigen is unknown. There are no base qualities to consult, and no much larger clone falls within one base.

Each donor gave one peripheral blood draw, averaging roughly 120 mL, which was collected into heparinised tubes. A BD FACSAria II was used to sort naive, central memory, regulatory and stem cell-like memory CD4+ T cells with a panel that included CD45RO, CCR7, CD25, CD127, CD95 and CD27. All sorted populations exceeded 95% purity. PBMCs were separated immediately by Lymphoprep density gradient centrifugation and were stained directly, without being cultured. Samples were stained and sorted in pairs, with one healthy donor and one patient per experiment, so that batch effects were minimized. The receptor's source is a woman in her late teens or twenties in good health. The sequence joins TRBV7-9 to TRBJ1-2; 7 bases in the middle match TRBD1. The specimen sequenced was naive CD4+ T cells from blood. The cell subset or site label for this specimen denotes: true naive CD4+ T cells. The DNA sequence reads TGTGCCAGCAGCTTCACAGGGGCTTCCGTGGATGGCTACACCTTC. This translates into CASSFTGASVDGYTF.